The 21 T cell receptor beta chains in this list originate from one sample, sequenced in a study of blood T cell repertoires in COVID-19 (TCRdb year 2020). The protocol used for the library was the immunoSEQ multiplex PCR assay. Sourced from immuneACCESS, this table was stored by TCRdb with only in-frame sequences that have V and J called. A share of the clones is absent; for the studies checked, an unresolved V gene accounts for under half, and the remainder has no known explanation. The sample table shows 200,000 to 250,000 clones, and 85% are seen once. The top ten hold about 0.93% of the sample. The sequenced material came from peripheral blood. These receptors originate from a man aged 35 to 55 with acute or convalescent COVID-19.

The rearrangement joins TRBV24-1 to TRBJ2-6; tentatively, D is TRBD1 (6 bases). Trimming took 3 bases from V and 4 from J, leaving 12 bases between them. Germline assignment: CDR1 KGHDR and CDR2 SFDVKD. The CDR3 contains 16 residues. The DNA of the CDR3 is TGTGCCACCAGTGATAGGGGACATCCAGGGGCCAACGTCCTGACTTTC. Its translation: CATSDRGHPGANVLTF.

The V gene is TRBV6-5, the J gene TRBJ1-2; a weak D match, TRBD1 (6 bases). CDR3 size: 13 residues. The V end was cut by 2 bases, the J end by 14 bases, with 18 bases between. Germline loops: CDR1 MNHEY, CDR2 SVGAGI. The CDR3 region has the DNA TGTGCCAGCAGTTACGGGATAACAGGGTCGGGTACCTTC. It is translated as CASSYGITGSGTF.

The chain joins TRBV9 to TRBJ1-4; D possibly corresponds to TRBD1 (5 bases). The germline V gene has CDR1 SGDLS and CDR2 YYNGEE. The ends were cut back, 0 bases at V and 4 bases at J, with 10 bases in the middle. The CDR3 has 15 amino acids. The CDR3 sequence: CASSVEGTNNEKLFF. In nucleotides, the CDR3 is TGTGCCAGCAGCGTAGAAGGGACTAATAATGAAAAACTGTTTTTT. Full variable domain (missing parts from reference TRBV9 and TRBJ1-4): DSGVTQTPKHLITATGQRVTLRCSPRSGDLSVYWYQQSLDQGLQFLIQYYNGEERAKGNILERFSAQQFPDLHSELNLSSLELGDSALYFCASSVEGTNNEKLFFGSGTQLSVL.

The J gene is TRBJ1-1, the V gene TRBV30; D uncertain. V was clipped by 0 bases and J by 6 bases, with 5 bases between them. The CDR3 length is 11 residues. Germline V gene sequence: CDR1 GTSNPN, CDR2 SVGIG (reference sequence). DNA of the CDR3: TGTGCCTGGAGTGTAAGCCCTGAAGCTTTCTTT. This translates into CAWSVSPEAFF.

The chain uses TRBV18 and TRBJ2-2; 10 bases line up with TRBD1. CDR1 and CDR2 (germline): KGHSH, LQKENI. CDR3 size: 15 residues. V shed 8 bases, J shed 0 bases, and the junction held 3 bases outside the gene matches. CDR3 protein: CASLGTGANTGELFF. Written as DNA, the CDR3 is TGTGCCAGCCTAGGGACAGGGGCGAACACCGGGGAGCTGTTTTTT.

J is TRBJ2-1 and V is TRBV30, with 9 positions matching TRBD1. The germline V gene has CDR1 GTSNPN and CDR2 SVGIG (reference sequence). The CDR3 totals 14 residues. V lost 1 base, J lost 10 bases, and 8 bases stayed unmatched. CDR3 in amino acids: CAWSAGQGKGEQFF. In nucleotides, the CDR3 is TGTGCCTGGAGTGCGGGACAGGGAAAAGGGGAGCAGTTCTTC.

The chain employs TRBV10-1 and TRBJ2-6, with D perhaps matching TRBD1 (7 bases). This CDR3 spans 18 amino acids. Looked up from germline, CDR1 is WNHNN and CDR2 is SYGVQD (reference sequence). V gave up 8 bases and J gave up 2 bases, with 22 bases separating them. The chain's CDR3 is CASGRPRQGLTGANVLTF. The CDR3 nucleotides are TGCGCCAGCGGGCGACCGAGACAGGGACTGACTGGGGCCAACGTCCTGACTTTC.

The V and J genes are TRBV20-1 and TRBJ1-2, with 9 bases matching TRBD1. After removal of 6 bases from V and 12 bases from J, the junction contained 8 bases not matched to a gene. Germline V gene data show CDR1 as DFQATT and CDR2 as SNEGSKA (reference sequence). This CDR3 contains 11 residues. In nucleotides, the CDR3 is TGCAGTGCAACAGGGGGCGGTGGGGACACCTTC. This codes for CSATGGGGDTF.

The rearrangement links TRBV2 to TRBJ2-7, with D possibly matching TRBD2 (7 bases). Deletions cut 1 base from V and 3 bases from J, with 13 bases between. This CDR3 is built from 15 residues. CDR1 SNHLY and CDR2 FYNNEI come from the germline V gene. The CDR3 spells CASSEDRGGYYEQYF. CDR3 sequence (DNA): TGTGCCAGCAGTGAAGACCGCGGGGGCTACTACGAGCAGTACTTC.

The chain has TRBV30 and TRBJ2-5, with TRBD1 identical over 10 bases. V shed 0 bases and J 7 bases; nucleotides not matched to a gene: 5. Germline V gene sequence: CDR1 GTSNPN, CDR2 SVGIG (reference sequence). CDR3 length: 14 amino acids. The CDR3 is CAWSVGTGVGTQYF. In nucleotides, the CDR3 is TGTGCCTGGAGTGTCGGGACAGGGGTGGGGACCCAGTACTTC.

The chain carries TRBV5-8 and TRBJ1-2; no definite D call. This CDR3 contains 13 residues. Germline V CDR1 and CDR2: SGHTS, YDEGEE. V was clipped by 3 bases and J by 0 bases, with 6 bases between them. The CDR3 nucleotides read TGTGCCAGCAGCTCTAATTCTAACTATGGCTACACCTTC. Its translation is CASSSNSNYGYTF.

The gene calls are TRBV5-1 and TRBJ1-2; D remains ambiguous. This CDR3 has 14 residues. Trimming removed 0 bases from V and 3 bases from J, with 9 bases in between. Germline values: CDR1 SGHRS, CDR2 YFSETQ. CDR3 residues: CASSLDSNYYGYTF. Written as DNA, the CDR3 is TGCGCCAGCAGCTTGGACAGCAACTACTATGGCTACACCTTC. Complete variable domain (other parts from reference TRBV5-1 and TRBJ1-2): KAGVTQTPRYLIKTRGQQVTLSCSPISGHRSVSWYQQTPGQGLQFLFEYFSETQRNKGNFPGRFSGRQFSNSRSEMNVSTLELGDSALYLCASSLDSNYYGYTFGSGTRLTVV.

This clone was picked up one time. The V call is TRBV11-2, the J call TRBJ2-3; D might be TRBD1 (5 bases). Trimming took off 6 bases at V and 0 bases at J, with 13 bases between the two ends. The germline gives CDR1 SGHAT, CDR2 FQNNGV. The CDR3 is 15 amino acids. The CDR3 DNA sequence: TGTGCCAGCAGTCAAAACAGGCTCAGCACAGATACGCAGTATTTT. Translated, it gives CASSQNRLSTDTQYF.

J is TRBJ1-5 and V is TRBV28; a weak D match, TRBD1 (6 bases). The CDR3 runs 13 residues. Looked up from germline, CDR1 is MDHEN and CDR2 is SYDVKM. V lost 6 bases and J 7 bases, leaving 13 bases between the germline ends. The chain's CDR3 is CASSSGGLQPQHF. In DNA, the CDR3 is TGTGCCAGCAGCTCGGGGGGCTTGCAGCCCCAGCATTTT.

This clone was counted between two and nine times. This chain uses TRBV5-1 with TRBJ2-2; D remains ambiguous. Germline loops: CDR1 SGHRS, CDR2 YFSETQ. V was clipped by 7 bases and J by 1 base, with 11 bases between them. CDR3 length: 14 residues. The chain's CDR3 is CASELVLNTGELFF. CDR3 nucleotide sequence: TGCGCCAGCGAGCTAGTGCTGAACACCGGGGAGCTGTTTTTT. Filled out from reference TRBV5-1 and TRBJ2-2, the complete variable domain reads KAGVTQTPRYLIKTRGQQVTLSCSPISGHRSVSWYQQTPGQGLQFLFEYFSETQRNKGNFPGRFSGRQFSNSRSEMNVSTLELGDSALYLCASELVLNTGELFFGEGSRLTVL.

This clone was detected only a few times. The genes are TRBV14 and TRBJ2-7; 9 bases are a match to TRBD1. After removal of 3 bases from V and 5 bases from J, the junction contained 8 bases not matched to a gene. The V gene's germline CDR1 is SGHDN and CDR2 FVKESK. This CDR3 contains 15 residues. The CDR3 loop reads CASSHPGQGLNEQYF. In nucleotides, the CDR3 is TGTGCCAGCAGCCATCCGGGACAGGGATTAAACGAGCAGTACTTC.

The chain recombines TRBV10-2 with TRBJ1-2; 8 positions match TRBD1. Looked up from germline, CDR1 is WSHSY and CDR2 is SAAADI. Germline trimming cut 4 bases from V and 3 bases from J; bases unmatched to any gene: 10. There are 16 residues in the CDR3. The CDR3 loop is CASSARQGMNYYGYTF. The CDR3 DNA reads as TGCGCCAGCAGTGCGAGACAGGGGATGAACTACTATGGCTACACCTTC.

This rearrangement joins TRBV12-5 to TRBJ1-3; D unclear. The CDR3 covers 15 residues. CDR1 is LGHNT, CDR2 FRNRAP, per germline. Trimming removed 1 base from V and 0 bases from J, with 7 bases in between. CDR3 sequence reads: CASGLAGYSGNTIYF. The CDR3 DNA sequence: TGTGCTAGTGGTTTGGCAGGTTACTCTGGAAACACCATATATTTT.

Only one count was recorded for this clone. The chain uses TRBV12-3 or TRBV12-4 and TRBJ1-1; a possible D gene is TRBD1 (5 bases). Trimming removed 3 bases at V and 4 bases at J, with 9 bases between. The CDR3 contains 13 residues. CDR3 in amino acids: CASSFGRATEAFF. The CDR3 bases are TGTGCCAGCAGTTTCGGCAGGGCCACTGAAGCTTTCTTT.

V is TRBV13 and J is TRBJ2-1, with D possibly TRBD1 on 6 matching bases. Germline V gives CDR1 PRHDT, CDR2 FYEKMQ (reference sequence). V was cut by 6 bases and J by 7 bases, with 13 bases left in between. This CDR3 has 13 residues. This chain's CDR3 is CASRQTGFNEQFF. In DNA, the CDR3 is TGTGCCAGCAGACAAACAGGGTTTAATGAGCAGTTCTTC.

The rearrangement joins TRBV19 to TRBJ2-2; 8 bases map to TRBD1. CDR3 size: 16 residues. The trim removed 3 bases at V and 4 bases at J, leaving 7 bases unmatched. Looked up from germline, CDR1 is LNHDA and CDR2 is SQIVND (reference sequence). The CDR3, as DNA: TGTGCCAGTAGTATTGGGGGACAGGCACTCACCGGGGAGCTGTTTTTT. Translating it yields CASSIGGQALTGELFF.